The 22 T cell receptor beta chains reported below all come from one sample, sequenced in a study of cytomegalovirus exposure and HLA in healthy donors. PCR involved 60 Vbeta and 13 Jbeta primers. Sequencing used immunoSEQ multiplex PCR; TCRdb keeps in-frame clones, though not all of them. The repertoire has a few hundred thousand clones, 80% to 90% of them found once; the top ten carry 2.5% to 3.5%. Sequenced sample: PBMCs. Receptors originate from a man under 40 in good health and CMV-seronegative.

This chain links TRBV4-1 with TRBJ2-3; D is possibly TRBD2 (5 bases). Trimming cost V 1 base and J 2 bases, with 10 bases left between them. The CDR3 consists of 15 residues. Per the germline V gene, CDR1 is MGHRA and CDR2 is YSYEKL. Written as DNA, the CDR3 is TGCGCCAGCAGCCAAGTTGGCGGGCCCACAGATACGCAGTATTTT. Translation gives CASSQVGGPTDTQYF.

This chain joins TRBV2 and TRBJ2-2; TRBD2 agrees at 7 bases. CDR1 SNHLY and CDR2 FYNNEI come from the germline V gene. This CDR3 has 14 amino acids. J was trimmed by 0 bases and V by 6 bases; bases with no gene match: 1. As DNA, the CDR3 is TGTGCCAGCAGCGGGGGGACGAACACCGGGGAGCTGTTTTTT. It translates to CASSGGTNTGELFF.

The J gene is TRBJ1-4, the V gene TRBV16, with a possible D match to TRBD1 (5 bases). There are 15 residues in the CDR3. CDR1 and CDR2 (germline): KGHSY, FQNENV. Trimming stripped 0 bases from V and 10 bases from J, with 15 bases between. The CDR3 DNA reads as TGTGCCAGCAGCCAATCGGCAGGGCGTCTTTCAAAACTGTTTTTT. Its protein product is CASSQSAGRLSKLFF.

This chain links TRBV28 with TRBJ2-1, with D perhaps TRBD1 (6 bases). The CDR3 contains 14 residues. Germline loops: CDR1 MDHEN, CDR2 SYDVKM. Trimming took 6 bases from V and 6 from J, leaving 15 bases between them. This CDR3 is CASSPGAPSNEQFF. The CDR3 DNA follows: TGTGCCAGCAGCCCAGGGGCCCCCTCCAATGAGCAGTTCTTC.

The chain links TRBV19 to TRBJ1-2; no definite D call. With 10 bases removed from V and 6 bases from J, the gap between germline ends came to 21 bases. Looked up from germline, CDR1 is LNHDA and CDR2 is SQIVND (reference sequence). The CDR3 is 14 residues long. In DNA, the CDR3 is TGTGCCACTCGAACCGGTGGCGGAACAAATGGCTACACCTTC. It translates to CATRTGGGTNGYTF. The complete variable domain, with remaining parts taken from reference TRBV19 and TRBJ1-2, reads DGGITQSPKYLFRKEGQNVTLSCEQNLNHDAMYWYRQDPGQGLRLIYYSQIVNDFQKGDIAEGYSVSREKKESFPLTVTSAQKNPTAFYLCATRTGGGTNGYTFGSGTRLTVV.

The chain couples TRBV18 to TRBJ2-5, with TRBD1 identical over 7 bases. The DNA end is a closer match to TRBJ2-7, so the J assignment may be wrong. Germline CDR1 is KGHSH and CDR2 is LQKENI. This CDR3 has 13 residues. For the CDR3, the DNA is TGTGCCAGCTCAACCGGGACAGTCTACGAGCAGTACTTC. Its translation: CASSTGTVYEQYF.

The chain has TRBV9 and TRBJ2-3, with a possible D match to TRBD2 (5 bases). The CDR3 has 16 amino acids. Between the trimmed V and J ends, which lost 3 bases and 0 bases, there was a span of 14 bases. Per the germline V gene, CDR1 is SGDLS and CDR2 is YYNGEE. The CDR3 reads CASSAYRGRSTDTQYF. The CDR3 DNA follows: TGTGCCAGCAGCGCCTACAGAGGGCGTAGCACAGATACGCAGTATTTT. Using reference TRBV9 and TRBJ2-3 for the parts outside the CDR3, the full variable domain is DSGVTQTPKHLITATGQRVTLRCSPRSGDLSVYWYQQSLDQGLQFLIQYYNGEERAKGNILERFSAQQFPDLHSELNLSSLELGDSALYFCASSAYRGRSTDTQYFGPGTRLTVL.

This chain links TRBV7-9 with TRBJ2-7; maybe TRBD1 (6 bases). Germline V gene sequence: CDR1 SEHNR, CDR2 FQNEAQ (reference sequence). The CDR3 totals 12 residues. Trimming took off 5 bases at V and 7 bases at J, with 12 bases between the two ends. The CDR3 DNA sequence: TGTGCCAGCAGCCCGGGACATCTAGAGCAGTACTTC. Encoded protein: CASSPGHLEQYF.

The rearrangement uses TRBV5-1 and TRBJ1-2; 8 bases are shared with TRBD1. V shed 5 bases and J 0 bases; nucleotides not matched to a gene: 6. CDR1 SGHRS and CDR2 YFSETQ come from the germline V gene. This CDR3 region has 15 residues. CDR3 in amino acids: CASSRGDRTNYGYTF. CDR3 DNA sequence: TGCGCCAGCAGTAGAGGGGACAGGACTAACTATGGCTACACCTTC. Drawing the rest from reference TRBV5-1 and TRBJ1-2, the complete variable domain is KAGVTQTPRYLIKTRGQQVTLSCSPISGHRSVSWYQQTPGQGLQFLFEYFSETQRNKGNFPGRFSGRQFSNSRSEMNVSTLELGDSALYLCASSRGDRTNYGYTFGSGTRLTVV.

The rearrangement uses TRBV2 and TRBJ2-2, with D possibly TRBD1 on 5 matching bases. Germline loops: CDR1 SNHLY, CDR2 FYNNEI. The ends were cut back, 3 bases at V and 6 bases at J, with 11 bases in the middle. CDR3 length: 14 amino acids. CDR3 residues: CASSEDNAPGELFF. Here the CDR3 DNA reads TGTGCCAGCAGTGAGGACAATGCTCCCGGGGAGCTGTTTTTT.

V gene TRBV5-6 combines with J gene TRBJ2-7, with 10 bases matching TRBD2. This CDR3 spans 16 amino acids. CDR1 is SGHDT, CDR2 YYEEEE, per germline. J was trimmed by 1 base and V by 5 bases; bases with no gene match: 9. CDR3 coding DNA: TGTGCCAGCAGTTACAAGCGGGGGGGCCGTTCCTACGAGCAGTACTTC. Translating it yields CASSYKRGGRSYEQYF.

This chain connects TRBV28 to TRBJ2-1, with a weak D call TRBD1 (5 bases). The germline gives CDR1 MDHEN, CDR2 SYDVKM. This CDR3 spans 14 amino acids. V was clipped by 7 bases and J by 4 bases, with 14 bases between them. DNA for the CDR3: TGTGCCAGCACCTCCAGTAGGGGTTACAATGAGCAGTTCTTC. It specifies CASTSSRGYNEQFF.

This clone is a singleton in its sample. CDR3 sequence: CASSIDGGAYNEQFF. CDR3 DNA sequence: TGTGCCAGCAGCATCGACGGCGGCGCGTACAATGAGCAGTTCTTC. This sequence joins TRBV5-6 and TRBJ2-1; D is ambiguous. The CDR3 extends over 15 amino acids. The germline gives CDR1 SGHDT, CDR2 YYEEEE. The V gene lost 4 bases and the J gene lost 4 bases, with 15 bases spanning the gap.

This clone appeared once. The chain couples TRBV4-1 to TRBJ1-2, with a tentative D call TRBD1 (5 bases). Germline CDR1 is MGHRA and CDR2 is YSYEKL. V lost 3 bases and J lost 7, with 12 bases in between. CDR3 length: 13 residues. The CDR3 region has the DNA TGCGCCAGCAGCCACGGGGGACGTTCTGGCTACACCTTC. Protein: CASSHGGRSGYTF.

The CDR3 spells CASSLALQAMNTEAFF. CDR3 nucleotide sequence: TGCGCCAGCAGCTTGGCGTTACAGGCGATGAACACTGAAGCTTTCTTT. V and J are TRBV5-1 and TRBJ1-1; a weak D match, TRBD1 (5 bases). This CDR3 is 16 amino acids long. The germline gives CDR1 SGHRS, CDR2 YFSETQ. The V end lost 0 bases, the J end lost 0 bases, and 12 bases lay between the germline ends.

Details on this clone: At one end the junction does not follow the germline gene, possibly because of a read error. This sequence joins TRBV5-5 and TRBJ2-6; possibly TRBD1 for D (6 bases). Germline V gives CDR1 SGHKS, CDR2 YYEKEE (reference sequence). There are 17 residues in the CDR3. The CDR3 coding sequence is TGTGCCAGCAGCTTGGCTGCGGGCTTCTCAGGGGCCAGCGTCCTGACTTTC. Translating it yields CASSLAAGFSGASVLTF.

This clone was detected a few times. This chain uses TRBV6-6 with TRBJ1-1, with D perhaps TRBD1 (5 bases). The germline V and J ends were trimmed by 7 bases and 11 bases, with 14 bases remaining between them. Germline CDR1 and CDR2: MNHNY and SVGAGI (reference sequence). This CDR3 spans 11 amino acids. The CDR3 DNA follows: TGTGCCAGCACGTCGGGGGTGGAGGCTTTCTTT. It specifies CASTSGVEAFF.

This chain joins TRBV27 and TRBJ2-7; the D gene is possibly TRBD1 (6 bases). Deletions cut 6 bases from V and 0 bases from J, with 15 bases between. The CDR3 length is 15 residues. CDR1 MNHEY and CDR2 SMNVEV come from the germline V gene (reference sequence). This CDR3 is CASRRRGSGSYEQYF. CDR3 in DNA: TGTGCCAGCAGGCGCAGGGGATCAGGCTCCTACGAGCAGTACTTC.

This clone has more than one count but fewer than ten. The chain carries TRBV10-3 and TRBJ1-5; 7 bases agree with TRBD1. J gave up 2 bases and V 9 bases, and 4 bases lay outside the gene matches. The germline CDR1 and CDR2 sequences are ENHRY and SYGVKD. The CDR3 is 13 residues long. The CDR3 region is CAIGDSGNQPQHF. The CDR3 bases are TGTGCCATAGGGGACAGCGGCAATCAGCCCCAGCATTTT.

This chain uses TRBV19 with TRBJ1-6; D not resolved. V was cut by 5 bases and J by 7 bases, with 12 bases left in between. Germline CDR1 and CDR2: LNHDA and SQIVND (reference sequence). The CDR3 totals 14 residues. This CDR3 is CASSFQDLNSPLHF. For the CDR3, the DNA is TGTGCCAGTAGTTTCCAGGATTTGAATTCACCCCTCCACTTT.

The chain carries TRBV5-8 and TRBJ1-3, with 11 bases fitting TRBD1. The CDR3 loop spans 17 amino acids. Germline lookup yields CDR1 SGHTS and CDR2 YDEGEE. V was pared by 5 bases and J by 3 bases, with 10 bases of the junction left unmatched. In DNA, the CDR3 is TGTGCCAGCAGTCTCCGGACAGGGGGCGCAAGTGGAAACACCATATATTTT. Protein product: CASSLRTGGASGNTIYF.

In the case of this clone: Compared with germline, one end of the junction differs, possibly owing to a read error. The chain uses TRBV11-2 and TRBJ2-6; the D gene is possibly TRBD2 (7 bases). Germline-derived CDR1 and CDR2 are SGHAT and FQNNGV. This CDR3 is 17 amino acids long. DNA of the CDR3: TGTGCCAGCATACAACGGGGGGCCTACTCTGGGGCCAGCGTCCTGACTTTC. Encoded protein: CASIQRGAYSGASVLTF.